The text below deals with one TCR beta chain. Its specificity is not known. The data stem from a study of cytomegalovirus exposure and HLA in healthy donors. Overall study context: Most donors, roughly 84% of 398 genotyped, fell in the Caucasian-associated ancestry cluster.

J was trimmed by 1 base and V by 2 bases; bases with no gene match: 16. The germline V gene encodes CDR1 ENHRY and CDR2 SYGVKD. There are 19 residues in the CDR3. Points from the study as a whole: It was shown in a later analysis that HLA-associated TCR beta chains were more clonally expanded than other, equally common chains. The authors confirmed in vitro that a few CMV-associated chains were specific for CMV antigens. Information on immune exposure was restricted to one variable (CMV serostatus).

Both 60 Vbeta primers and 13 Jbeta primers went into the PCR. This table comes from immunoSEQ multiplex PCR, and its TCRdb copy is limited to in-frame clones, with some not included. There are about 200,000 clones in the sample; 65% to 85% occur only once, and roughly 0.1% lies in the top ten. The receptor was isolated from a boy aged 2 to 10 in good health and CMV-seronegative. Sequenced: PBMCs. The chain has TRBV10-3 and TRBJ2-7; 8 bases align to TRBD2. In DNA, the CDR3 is TGTGCCATCAGTGAGAGGCCCCGTGGGAGCGGGGGAACTTCCTACGAGCAGTACTTC. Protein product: CAISERPRGSGGTSYEQYF.